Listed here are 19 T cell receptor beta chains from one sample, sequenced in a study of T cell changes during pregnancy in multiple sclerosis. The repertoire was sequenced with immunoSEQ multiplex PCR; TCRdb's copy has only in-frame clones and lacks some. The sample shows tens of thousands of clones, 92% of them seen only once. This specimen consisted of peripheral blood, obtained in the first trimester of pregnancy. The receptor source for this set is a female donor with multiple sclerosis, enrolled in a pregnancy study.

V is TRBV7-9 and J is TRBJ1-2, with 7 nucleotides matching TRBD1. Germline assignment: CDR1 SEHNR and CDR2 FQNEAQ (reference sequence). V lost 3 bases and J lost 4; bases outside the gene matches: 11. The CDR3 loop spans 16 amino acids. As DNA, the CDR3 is TGTGCCAGCAGCTTTCCCCTCGGACAGGACCTCTATGGCTACACCTTC. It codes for CASSFPLGQDLYGYTF.

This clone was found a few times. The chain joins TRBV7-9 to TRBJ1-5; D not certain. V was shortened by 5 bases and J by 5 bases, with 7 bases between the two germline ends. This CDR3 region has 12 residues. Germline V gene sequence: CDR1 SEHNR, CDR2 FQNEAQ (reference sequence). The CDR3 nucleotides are TGTGCCAGCAGCACTACTGATCAGCCCCAGCATTTT. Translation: CASSTTDQPQHF. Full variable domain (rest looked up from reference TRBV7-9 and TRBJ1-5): DTGVSQNPRHKITKRGQNVTFRCDPISEHNRLYWYRQTLGQGPEFLTYFQNEAQLEKSRLLSDRFSAERPKGSFSTLEIQRTEQGDSAMYLCASSTTDQPQHFGDGTRLSIL.

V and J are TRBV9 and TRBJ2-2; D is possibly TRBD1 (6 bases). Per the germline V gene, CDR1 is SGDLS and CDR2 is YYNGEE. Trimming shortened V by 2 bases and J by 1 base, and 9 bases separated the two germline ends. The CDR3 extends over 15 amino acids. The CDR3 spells CASSVLQGNTGELFF. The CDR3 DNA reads TGTGCCAGCAGCGTCTTACAGGGGAACACCGGGGAGCTGTTTTTT.

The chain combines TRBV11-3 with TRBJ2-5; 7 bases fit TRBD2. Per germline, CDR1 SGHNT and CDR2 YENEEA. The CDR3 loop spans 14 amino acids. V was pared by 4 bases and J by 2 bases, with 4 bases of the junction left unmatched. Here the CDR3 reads CASSYPSGQETQYF. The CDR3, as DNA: TGTGCCAGCAGCTACCCTAGCGGTCAAGAGACCCAGTACTTC.

The CDR3 DNA sequence: TGCAGCGTTGCTGGACAGGTGTCGAATGAGCAGTTCTTC. It encodes CSVAGQVSNEQFF. The gene calls are TRBV29-1 and TRBJ2-1; TRBD1 matches 7 bases. The V gene's germline CDR1 is SQVTM and CDR2 ANQGSEA. After removal of 4 bases from V and 7 bases from J, the junction contained 7 bases not matched to a gene. The CDR3 extends over 13 amino acids.

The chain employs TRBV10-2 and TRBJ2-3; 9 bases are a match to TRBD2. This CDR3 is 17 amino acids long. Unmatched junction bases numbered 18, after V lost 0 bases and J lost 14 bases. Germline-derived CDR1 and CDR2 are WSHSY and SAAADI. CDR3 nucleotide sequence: TGCGCCAGCAGTGAGTCTGCGCTAGCGGGGTCCCAGGATCATCGGTATTTT. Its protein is CASSESALAGSQDHRYF.

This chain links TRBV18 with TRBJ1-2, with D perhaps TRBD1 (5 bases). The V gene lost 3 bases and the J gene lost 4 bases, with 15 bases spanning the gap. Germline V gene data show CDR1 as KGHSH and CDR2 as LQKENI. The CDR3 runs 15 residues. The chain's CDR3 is CASSPNKGDFYGYTF. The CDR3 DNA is TGTGCCAGCTCACCGAATAAAGGGGATTTCTATGGCTACACCTTC.

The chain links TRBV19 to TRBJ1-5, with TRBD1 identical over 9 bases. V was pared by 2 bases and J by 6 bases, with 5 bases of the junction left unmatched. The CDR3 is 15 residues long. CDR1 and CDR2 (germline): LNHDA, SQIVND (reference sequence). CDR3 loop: CASSIRGTGPQPQHF. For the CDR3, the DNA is TGTGCCAGTAGTATACGTGGGACAGGGCCTCAGCCCCAGCATTTT.

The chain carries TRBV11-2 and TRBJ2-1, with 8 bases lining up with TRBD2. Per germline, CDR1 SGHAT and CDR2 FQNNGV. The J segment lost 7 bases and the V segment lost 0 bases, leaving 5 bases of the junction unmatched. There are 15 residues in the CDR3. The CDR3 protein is CASSLDGRASNEQFF. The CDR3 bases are TGTGCCAGCAGCTTAGACGGGAGGGCATCGAATGAGCAGTTCTTC.

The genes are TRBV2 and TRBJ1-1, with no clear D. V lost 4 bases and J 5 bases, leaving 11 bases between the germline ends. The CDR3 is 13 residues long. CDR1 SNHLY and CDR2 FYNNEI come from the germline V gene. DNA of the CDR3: TGTGCCAGCAGTGGGGAGGGTGGGACTGAAGCTTTCTTT. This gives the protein CASSGEGGTEAFF.

CDR3 sequence (DNA): TGTGCCAGCAGCCCCGGAGTGGAGCAGTACTTC. The encoded protein is CASSPGVEQYF. The rearrangement joins TRBV9 to TRBJ2-5; no reliable D call. Trimming removed 4 bases at V and 11 bases at J, with 12 bases between. Germline values: CDR1 SGDLS, CDR2 YYNGEE. The CDR3 sequence is 11 residues long.

As DNA, the CDR3 is TGCGCCAGCAGCCAAGAAGGGTCCAGGGGAGAGACCCAGTACTTC. Its translation is CASSQEGSRGETQYF. This chain joins TRBV4-1 and TRBJ2-5; D is possibly TRBD1 (6 bases). V was clipped by 0 bases and J by 4 bases, with 12 bases between them. This CDR3 region has 15 residues. CDR1 is MGHRA and CDR2 is YSYEKL in the germline V gene.

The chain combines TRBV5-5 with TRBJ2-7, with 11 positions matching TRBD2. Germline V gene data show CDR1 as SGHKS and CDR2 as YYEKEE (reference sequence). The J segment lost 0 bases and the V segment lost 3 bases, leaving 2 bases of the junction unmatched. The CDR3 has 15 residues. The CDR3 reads CASSSSGGSSYEQYF. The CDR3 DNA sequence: TGTGCCAGCAGCTCTAGCGGGGGGAGCTCCTACGAGCAGTACTTC.

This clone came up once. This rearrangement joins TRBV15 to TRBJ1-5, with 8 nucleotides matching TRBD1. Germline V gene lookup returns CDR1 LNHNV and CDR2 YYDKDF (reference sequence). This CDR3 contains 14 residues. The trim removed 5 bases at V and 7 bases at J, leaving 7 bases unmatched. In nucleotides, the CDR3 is TGTGCCACCAGCCTATCGACAGGGGCCCAGCCCCAGCATTTT. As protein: CATSLSTGAQPQHF.

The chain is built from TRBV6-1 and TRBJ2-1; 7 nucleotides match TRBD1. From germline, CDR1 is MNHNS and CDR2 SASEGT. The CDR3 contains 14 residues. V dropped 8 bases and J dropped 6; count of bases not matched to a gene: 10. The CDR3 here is CASVLRGPFNEQFF. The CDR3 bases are TGTGCCAGCGTTCTTAGGGGGCCGTTCAATGAGCAGTTCTTC.

The CDR3 loop is CASSQWGQVVGTDTQYF. CDR3 in DNA: TGCGCCAGCAGCCAATGGGGCCAGGTAGTTGGCACAGATACGCAGTATTTT. The V gene is TRBV4-1, the J gene TRBJ2-3; TRBD1 is a possible D gene (5 bases). Germline CDR1 reads MGHRA; CDR2 reads YSYEKL. This CDR3 contains 17 residues. Trimming removed 2 bases from V and 1 base from J, with 16 bases in between.

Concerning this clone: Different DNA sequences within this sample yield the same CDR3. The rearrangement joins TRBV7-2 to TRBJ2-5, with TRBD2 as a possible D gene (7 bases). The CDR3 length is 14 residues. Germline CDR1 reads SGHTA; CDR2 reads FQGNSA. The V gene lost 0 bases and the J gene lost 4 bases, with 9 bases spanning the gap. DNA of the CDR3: TGTGCCAGCAGCTTAGCGGGAGGGGGAGAGACCCAGTACTTC. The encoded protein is CASSLAGGGETQYF. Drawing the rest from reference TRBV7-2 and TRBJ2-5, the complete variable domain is GAGVSQSPSNKVTEKGKDVELRCDPISGHTALYWYRQSLGQGLEFLIYFQGNSAPDKSGLPSDRFSAERTGGSVSTLTIQRTQQEDSAVYLCASSLAGGGETQYFGPGTRLLVL.

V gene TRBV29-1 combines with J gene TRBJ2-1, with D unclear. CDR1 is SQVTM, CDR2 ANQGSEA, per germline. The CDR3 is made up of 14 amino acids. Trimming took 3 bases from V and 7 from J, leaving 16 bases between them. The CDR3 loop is CSVDTARAYNEQFF. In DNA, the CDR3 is TGCAGCGTTGATACGGCTAGAGCTTATAATGAGCAGTTCTTC.

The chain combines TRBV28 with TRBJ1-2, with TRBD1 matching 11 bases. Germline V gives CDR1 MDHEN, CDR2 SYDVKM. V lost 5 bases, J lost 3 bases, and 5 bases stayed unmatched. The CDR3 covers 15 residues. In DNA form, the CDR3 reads TGTGCCAGCAGTAGCGGACAGGGGGCGCACTATGGCTACACCTTC. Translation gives CASSSGQGAHYGYTF.